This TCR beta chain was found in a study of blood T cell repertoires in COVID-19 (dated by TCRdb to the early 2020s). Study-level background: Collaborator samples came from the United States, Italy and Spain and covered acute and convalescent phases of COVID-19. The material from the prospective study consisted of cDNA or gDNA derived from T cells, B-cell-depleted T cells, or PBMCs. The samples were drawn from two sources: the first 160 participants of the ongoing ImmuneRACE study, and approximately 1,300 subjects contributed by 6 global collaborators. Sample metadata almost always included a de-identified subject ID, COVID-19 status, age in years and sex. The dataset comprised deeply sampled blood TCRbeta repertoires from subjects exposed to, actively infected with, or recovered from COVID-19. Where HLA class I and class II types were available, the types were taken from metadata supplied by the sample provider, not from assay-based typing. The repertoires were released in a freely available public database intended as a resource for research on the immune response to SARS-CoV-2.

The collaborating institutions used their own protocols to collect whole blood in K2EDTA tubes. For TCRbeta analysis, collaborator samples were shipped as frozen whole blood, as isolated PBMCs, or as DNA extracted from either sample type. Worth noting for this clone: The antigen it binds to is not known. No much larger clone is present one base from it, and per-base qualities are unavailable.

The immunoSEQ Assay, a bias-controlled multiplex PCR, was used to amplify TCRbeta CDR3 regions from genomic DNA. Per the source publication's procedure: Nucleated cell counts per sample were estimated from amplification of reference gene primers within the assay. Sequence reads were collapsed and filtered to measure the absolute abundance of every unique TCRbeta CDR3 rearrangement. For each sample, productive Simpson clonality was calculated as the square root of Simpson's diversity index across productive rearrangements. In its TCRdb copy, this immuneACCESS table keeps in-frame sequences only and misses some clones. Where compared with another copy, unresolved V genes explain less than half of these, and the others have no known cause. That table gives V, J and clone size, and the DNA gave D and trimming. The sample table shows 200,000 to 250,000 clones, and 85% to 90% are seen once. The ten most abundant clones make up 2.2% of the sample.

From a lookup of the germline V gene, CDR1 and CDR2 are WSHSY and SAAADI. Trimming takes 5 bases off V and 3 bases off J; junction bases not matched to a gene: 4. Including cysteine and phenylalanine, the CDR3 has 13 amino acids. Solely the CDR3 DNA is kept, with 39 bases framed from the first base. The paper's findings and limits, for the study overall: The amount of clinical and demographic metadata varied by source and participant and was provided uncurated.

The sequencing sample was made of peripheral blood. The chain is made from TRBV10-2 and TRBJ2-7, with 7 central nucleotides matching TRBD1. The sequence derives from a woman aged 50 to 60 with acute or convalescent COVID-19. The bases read TGCGCCAGCAGTCCGGGACAGCTCTACGAGCAGTACTTC. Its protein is CASSPGQLYEQYF.